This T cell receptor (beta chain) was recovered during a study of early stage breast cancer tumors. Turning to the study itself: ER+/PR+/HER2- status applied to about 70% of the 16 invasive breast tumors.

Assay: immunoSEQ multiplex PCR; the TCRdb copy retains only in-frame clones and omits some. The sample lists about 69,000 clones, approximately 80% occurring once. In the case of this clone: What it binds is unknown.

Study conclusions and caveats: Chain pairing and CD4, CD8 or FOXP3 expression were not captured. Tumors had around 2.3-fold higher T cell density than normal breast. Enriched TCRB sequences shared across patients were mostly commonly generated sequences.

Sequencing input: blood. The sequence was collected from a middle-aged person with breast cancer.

For the CDR3, the DNA is TGTGCCAGCAGTGCCATCGGGGGAGGGGGAGCTTTCTTT. Translated: CASSAIGGGGAFF. The V gene is TRBV27, the J gene TRBJ1-1, with TRBD1 as a possible D gene (6 bases). The CDR3 has 13 amino acids. Deletions cut 5 bases from V and 10 bases from J, with 17 bases between. Germline-derived CDR1 and CDR2 are MNHEY and SMNVEV (reference sequence).